Listed below are T cell receptor beta chains from one sample, sequenced in a study of blood T cells in healthy people across ages. TCRdb passed the 5' RACE reads through MiXCR, listing each CDR3 protein once. The repertoire holds roughly 1.5 million distinct CDR3 sequences, with less than 45% as singletons. The sample was blood. Every receptor here comes from a woman under 30 in good health. The CDR3 runs from the conserved cysteine through the conserved F or W. The order of the fields is D gene, clone size, J gene, V gene, CDR3 protein, CDR3 DNA. D genes are given only for firm matches. Part of the rows lack a size; the others show once, few, many or a class for expanded clones.

NA	NA	TRBJ1-2	TRBV12-3/TRBV12-4	CASSAGAGYGYTF	TGTGCCAGCAGCGCAGGGGCTGGCTATGGCTACACCTTC
NA	NA	TRBJ1-1	TRBV6-2/TRBV6-3	CASRGAPMSTEAFF	TGTGCCAGCAGGGGGGCCCCAATGAGCACTGAAGCTTTCTTT
NA	many	TRBJ1-2	TRBV10-3	CATWTETNYGYTF	TGTGCCACCTGGACAGAGACTAACTATGGCTACACCTTC
TRBD1	NA	TRBJ1-5	TRBV5-6	CASSLEGAGGTNQPQHF	TGTGCCAGCAGCTTGGAAGGGGCAGGGGGCACCAATCAGCCCCAGCATTTT
NA	NA	TRBJ1-1	TRBV27	CASSWQGLGSTEAFF	TGTGCCAGCAGTTGGCAGGGTCTAGGTAGCACTGAAGCTTTCTTT
NA	NA	TRBJ2-6	TRBV27	CASSLSQGSANVLTF	TGTGCCAGCAGTTTATCCCAGGGTTCGGCCAACGTCCTGACTTTC
TRBD1	few	TRBJ2-5	TRBV20-1	CSAEPGGQETQYF	TGCAGTGCGGAACCAGGGGGACAAGAGACCCAGTACTTC
TRBD1	NA	TRBJ1-1	TRBV4-1	CASSHPKGTGIQNTEAFF	TGCGCCAGCAGCCACCCTAAGGGGACAGGGATTCAGAACACTGAAGCTTTCTTT
TRBD1	NA	TRBJ2-7	TRBV7-6	CASSPGTDVYGQYF	TGTGCCAGCAGCCCAGGGACAGATGTCTACGGGCAGTACTTC
TRBD1	NA	TRBJ2-3	TRBV9	CASSVGSGGSDTQYF	TGTGCCAGCAGCGTAGGGTCAGGGGGCTCCGATACGCAGTATTTT
TRBD2	NA	TRBJ2-3	TRBV9	CASSPRTSGARQYF	TGTGCCAGCAGCCCCCGGACTAGCGGAGCTCGGCAGTATTTT
NA	NA	TRBJ1-5	TRBV20-1	CSARDLGPGNQPQHF	TGCAGTGCTAGAGATCTCGGTCCTGGCAATCAGCCCCAGCATTTT
TRBD1	NA	TRBJ2-7	TRBV29-1	CSVRDRDASYNEQYF	TGCAGCGTCCGGGACAGGGATGCCTCCTACAATGAGCAGTACTTC
TRBD2	few	TRBJ2-5	TRBV7-9	CASSRRDYPETQYF	TGTGCCAGCAGCAGACGGGACTACCCAGAGACCCAGTACTTC
TRBD2	NA	TRBJ2-3	TRBV7-2	CASSPRLAAPADTQYF	TGTGCCAGCAGCCCGAGACTAGCGGCCCCTGCAGATACGCAGTATTTT
TRBD2	few	TRBJ2-3	TRBV5-5	CASSLVWTSGISDTQYF	TGTGCCAGCAGCTTGGTGTGGACTAGCGGGATATCAGATACGCAGTATTTT
NA	few	TRBJ1-1	TRBV7-9	CASILIGSTEAFF	TGTGCCAGCATCCTTATAGGGTCGACTGAAGCTTTCTTT
TRBD1	few	TRBJ2-5	TRBV10-3	CAISAPGLDRFGETQYF	TGTGCCATCAGTGCACCCGGCCTGGACAGGTTCGGAGAGACCCAGTACTTC